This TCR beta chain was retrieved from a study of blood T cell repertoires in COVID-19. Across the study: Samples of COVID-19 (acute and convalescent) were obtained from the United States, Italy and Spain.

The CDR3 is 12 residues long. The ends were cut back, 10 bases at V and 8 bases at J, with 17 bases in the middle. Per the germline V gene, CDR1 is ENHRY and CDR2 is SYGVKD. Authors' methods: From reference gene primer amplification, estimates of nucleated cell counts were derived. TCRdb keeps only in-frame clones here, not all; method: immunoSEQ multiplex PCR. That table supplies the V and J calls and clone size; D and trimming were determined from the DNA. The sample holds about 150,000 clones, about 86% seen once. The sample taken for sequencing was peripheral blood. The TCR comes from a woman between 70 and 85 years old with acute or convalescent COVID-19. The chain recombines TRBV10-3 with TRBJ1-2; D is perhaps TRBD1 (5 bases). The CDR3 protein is CATRGGVEGYTF. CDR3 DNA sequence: TGTGCCACCCGGGGGGGGGTGGAGGGCTACACCTTC.